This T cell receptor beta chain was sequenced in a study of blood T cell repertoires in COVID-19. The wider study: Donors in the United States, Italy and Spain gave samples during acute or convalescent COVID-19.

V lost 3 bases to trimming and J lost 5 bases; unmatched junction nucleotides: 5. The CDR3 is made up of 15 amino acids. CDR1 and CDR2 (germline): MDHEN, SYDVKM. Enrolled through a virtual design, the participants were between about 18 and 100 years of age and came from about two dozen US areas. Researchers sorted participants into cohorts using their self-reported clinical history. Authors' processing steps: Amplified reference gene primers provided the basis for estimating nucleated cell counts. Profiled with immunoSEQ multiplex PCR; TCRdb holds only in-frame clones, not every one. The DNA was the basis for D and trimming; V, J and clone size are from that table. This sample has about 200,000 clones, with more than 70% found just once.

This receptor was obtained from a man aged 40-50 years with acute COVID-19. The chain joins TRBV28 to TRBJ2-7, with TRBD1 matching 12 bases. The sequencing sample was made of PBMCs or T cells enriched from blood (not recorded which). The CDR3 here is CASSFPGTGGNEQYF. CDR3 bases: TGTGCCAGCAGTTTCCCCGGGACAGGGGGCAACGAGCAGTACTTC. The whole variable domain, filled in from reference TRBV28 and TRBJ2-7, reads DVKVTQSSRYLVKRTGEKVFLECVQDMDHENMFWYRQDPGLGLRLIYFSYDVKMKEKGDIPEGYSVSREKKERFSLILESASTNQTSMYLCASSFPGTGGNEQYFGPGTRLTVT.